The rows below give T cell receptor beta chains drawn from one sample of a study of technical replicates of blood from a few donors. TCRdb's copy holds only in-frame clones and misses some; the assay was immunoSEQ multiplex PCR. This table holds tens of thousands of clones, roughly 92% found once. Material for sequencing was T cells isolated from PBMCs. These receptors were taken from a human donor in good health. Both conserved end residues are part of each CDR3. A D gene is named only where the DNA matches it firmly. Not all rows give a size; the values are once, few, many and, for expanded clones, a class.

TRBJ2-5	-	-	TRBV25-1	CASSEGQGQETQYF	TGTGCCAGCAGTGAGGGCCAGGGACAAGAGACCCAGTACTTC
TRBJ2-7	-	-	TRBV6-1	CASSVRTPYEQYF	TGTGCCAGCAGTGTTAGGACACCATACGAGCAGTACTTC
TRBJ2-5	TRBD1	-	TRBV27	CASSLGTGKETQYF	TGTGCCAGCAGTTTAGGGACAGGGAAGGAGACCCAGTACTTC
TRBJ2-7	-	-	TRBV6-5	CASSSLKDRPYEQYF	TGTGCCAGCAGTTCTCTAAAGGACAGACCCTACGAGCAGTACTTC
TRBJ1-5	TRBD1	-	TRBV7-8	CASSQRPGQGPPQHF	TGTGCCAGCAGCCAAAGGCCGGGACAGGGGCCGCCCCAGCATTTT
TRBJ2-1	-	-	TRBV29-1	CSVSGDNEQFF	TGCAGCGTTTCGGGGGACAATGAGCAGTTCTTC
TRBJ2-3	TRBD2	-	TRBV6-4	CASSQGLAGGADTQYF	TGTGCCAGCAGCCAGGGACTAGCGGGAGGGGCAGATACGCAGTATTTT
TRBJ2-7	-	-	TRBV5-1	CASSLVQGSYEQYF	TGCGCCAGCAGCTTGGTTCAGGGTTCCTACGAGCAGTACTTC
TRBJ2-3	-	-	TRBV27	CASSFAEFSTDTQYF	TGTGCCAGCAGTTTTGCGGAGTTTAGCACAGATACGCAGTATTTT
TRBJ1-4	TRBD1	-	TRBV5-1	CASSLEWTGNEKLFF	TGCGCCAGCAGCTTGGAGTGGACAGGGAATGAAAAACTGTTTTTT
TRBJ2-7	TRBD1	-	TRBV7-8	CASSSGQGLRYEQYF	TGTGCCAGCAGCTCGGGACAGGGGTTAAGGTACGAGCAGTACTTC
TRBJ1-3	-	-	TRBV27	CASSLMGPHGNTIYF	TGTGCCAGCAGTTTAATGGGGCCACATGGAAACACCATATATTTT
TRBJ1-2	-	-	TRBV30	CAWTRTAGGYTF	TGTGCCTGGACCCGGACGGCGGGTGGCTACACCTTC
TRBJ2-5	-	-	TRBV29-1	CSVAQRYSLFTETQYF	TGCAGCGTTGCCCAAAGGTACAGTCTTTTTACGGAGACCCAGTACTTC
TRBJ1-1	-	-	TRBV7-3	CASSLRGGTEAFF	TGTGCCAGCAGCTTACGGGGGGGCACTGAAGCTTTCTTT
TRBJ1-2	-	-	TRBV30	CAWKSRGDGYGYTF	TGTGCCTGGAAGTCCCGGGGGGACGGCTATGGCTACACCTTC
TRBJ2-3	TRBD2	-	TRBV2	CASRNPLAGATDTQYF	TGTGCCAGCAGGAACCCTCTAGCGGGAGCCACAGATACGCAGTATTTT
TRBJ2-3	-	-	TRBV30	CAWQTGFTDTQYF	TGTGCCTGGCAAACAGGCTTCACAGATACGCAGTATTTT
TRBJ1-5	-	-	TRBV28	CASSLLEGYQPQHF	TGTGCCAGCAGTTTATTAGAGGGTTATCAGCCCCAGCATTTT
TRBJ2-7	TRBD2	-	TRBV6-5	CASTTGGLAGYEQYF	TGTGCCAGCACCACAGGGGGACTAGCGGGATACGAGCAGTACTTC
TRBJ2-3	-	-	TRBV7-3	CASSLQGREGSTQYF	TGTGCCAGCAGCTTACAGGGGAGAGAGGGTAGCACGCAGTATTTT
TRBJ2-3	-	-	TRBV5-1	CASSLDRSTDTQYF	TGCGCCAGCAGCTTGGACCGGAGCACAGATACGCAGTATTTT
TRBJ2-2	-	few	TRBV9	CASSVVGGPGGELFF	TGTGCCAGCAGCGTAGTAGGAGGGCCCGGCGGGGAGCTGTTTTTT
TRBJ2-7	-	-	TRBV4-2	CASSQEIGHEQYF	TGTGCCAGCAGCCAAGAGATTGGGCACGAGCAGTACTTC
TRBJ2-7	TRBD2	-	TRBV7-9	CASAGEGTSGTISYEQYF	TGTGCCAGCGCTGGAGAGGGGACTAGCGGGACTATCTCCTACGAGCAGTACTTC
TRBJ1-5	TRBD1	-	TRBV4-3	CASSQDLGQGIQPQHF	TGCGCCAGCAGCCAAGATCTTGGACAGGGGATTCAGCCCCAGCATTTT
TRBJ2-5	TRBD2	-	TRBV2	CASTTPRTSGTYQETQYF	TGTGCCAGTACCACCCCCCGGACTAGCGGGACGTACCAAGAGACCCAGTACTTC
TRBJ1-3	TRBD1	-	TRBV6-4	CASSDWGQKNNSGNTIYF	TGTGCCAGCAGTGACTGGGGACAGAAGAATAACTCTGGAAACACCATATATTTT
TRBJ2-7	-	-	TRBV10-3	CAISETARGEQYF	TGTGCCATCAGTGAGACGGCCAGGGGCGAGCAGTACTTC
TRBJ2-5	TRBD2	-	TRBV10-3	CAIRQTSGGDQETQYF	TGTGCCATTCGCCAGACTAGCGGGGGAGATCAAGAGACCCAGTACTTC
TRBJ1-5	TRBD1	-	TRBV4-2	CASSQDTFGTGNQPQHF	TGTGCCAGCAGCCAAGACACTTTTGGGACAGGCAATCAGCCCCAGCATTTT
TRBJ2-3	-	-	TRBV4-1	CASSQSQGFTDTQYF	TGCGCCAGCAGCCAATCTCAGGGCTTCACAGATACGCAGTATTTT
TRBJ2-3	-	once	TRBV29-1	CSVYLFRGHSTDTQYF	TGCAGCGTGTACCTCTTCAGGGGACATAGCACAGATACGCAGTATTTT
TRBJ2-7	-	-	TRBV6-5	CASSAGTPQQYF	TGTGCCAGCAGTGCCGGGACACCCCAGCAGTACTTC
TRBJ2-7	-	-	TRBV6-1	CATLGQDNYEQYF	TGTGCCACCCTGGGACAAGACAACTACGAGCAGTACTTC
TRBJ2-2	TRBD1	-	TRBV18	CASSLFTRDSTTGELFF	TGTGCCAGCTCACTTTTTACCCGGGACAGCACCACCGGGGAGCTGTTTTTT